The TCR beta chain described here comes from a study of CD8+CD57+ T cells in acquired aplastic anemia. Across the whole study: Healthy donors had, on average, about 10.8 million reads for their CD4+ cells.

Study-wide findings and caveats: Patients shared approximately 30 CD8+ CDR3 sequences with controls.

As regards this clonotype: Its specificity is unknown.

The use of genomic DNA as template underpinned the TCR beta VDJ and CDR3 profiling. TCRdb itself ran the reads through MiXCR, one entry per CDR3 protein. The sample shows 350,000 to 450,000 distinct CDR3 sequences, 65% to 80% of them seen only once. The length of the CDR3 is 14 residues. Germline V gene lookup returns CDR1 ENHRY and CDR2 SYGVKD. The sequencing sample was made of sorted CD4+, CD8+, or CD8+CD57+ T cells (not recorded which) from PBMCs. The TCR originated in a human donor in good health, serving as a control. The chain joins TRBV10-3 to TRBJ1-2; maybe TRBD1 (6 bases). DNA of the CDR3: TGTGGCAGCATTGCGCTGGACAGAGGCTATGGCTACACCTTC. As protein: CGSIALDRGYGYTF.